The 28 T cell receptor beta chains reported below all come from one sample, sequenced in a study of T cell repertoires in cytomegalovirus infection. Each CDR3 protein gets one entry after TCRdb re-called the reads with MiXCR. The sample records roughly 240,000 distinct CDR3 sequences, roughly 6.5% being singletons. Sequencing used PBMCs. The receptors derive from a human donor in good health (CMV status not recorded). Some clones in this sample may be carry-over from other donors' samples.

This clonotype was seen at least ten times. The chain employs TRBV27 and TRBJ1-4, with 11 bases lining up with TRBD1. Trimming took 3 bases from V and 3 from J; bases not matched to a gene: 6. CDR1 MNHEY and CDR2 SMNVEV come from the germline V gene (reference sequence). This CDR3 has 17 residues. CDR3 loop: CASSLVGQGAANEKLFF. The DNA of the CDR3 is TGTGCCAGCAGTTTGGTAGGACAGGGGGCAGCTAATGAAAAACTGTTTTTT.

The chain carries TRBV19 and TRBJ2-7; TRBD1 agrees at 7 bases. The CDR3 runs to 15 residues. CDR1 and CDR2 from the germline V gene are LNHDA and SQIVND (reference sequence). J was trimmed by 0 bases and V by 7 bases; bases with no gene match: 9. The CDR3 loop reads CASTAGQAPSYEQYF. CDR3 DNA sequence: TGTGCCAGTACCGCTGGACAGGCGCCCTCCTACGAGCAGTACTTC.

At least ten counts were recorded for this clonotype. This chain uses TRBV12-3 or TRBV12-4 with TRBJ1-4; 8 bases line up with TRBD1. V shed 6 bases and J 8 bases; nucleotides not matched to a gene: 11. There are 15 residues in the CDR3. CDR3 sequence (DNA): TGTGCCAGCAGCCCCCGACAGGGGCCGGGGGAAAAACTGTTTTTT. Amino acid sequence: CASSPRQGPGEKLFF.

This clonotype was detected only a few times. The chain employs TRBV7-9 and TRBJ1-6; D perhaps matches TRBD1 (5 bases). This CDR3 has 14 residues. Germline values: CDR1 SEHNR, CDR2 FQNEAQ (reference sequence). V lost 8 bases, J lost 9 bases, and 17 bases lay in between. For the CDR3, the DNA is TGTGCCAGCCTAGCTCAGACAGACTCTTCACCCCTCCACTTT. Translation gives CASLAQTDSSPLHF.

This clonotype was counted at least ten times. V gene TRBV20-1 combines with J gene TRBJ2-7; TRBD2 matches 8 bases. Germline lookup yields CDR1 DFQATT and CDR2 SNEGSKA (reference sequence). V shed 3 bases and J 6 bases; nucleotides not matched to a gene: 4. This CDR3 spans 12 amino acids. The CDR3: CSARGTSLEQYF. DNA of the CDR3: TGCAGTGCTAGGGGGACTAGTCTCGAGCAGTACTTC.

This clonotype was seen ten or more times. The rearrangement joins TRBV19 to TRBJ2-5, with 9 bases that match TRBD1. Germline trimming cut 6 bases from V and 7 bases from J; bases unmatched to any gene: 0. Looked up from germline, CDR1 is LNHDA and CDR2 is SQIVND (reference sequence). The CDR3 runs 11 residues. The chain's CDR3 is CASRTGGTQYF. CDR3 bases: TGTGCCAGTAGGACAGGGGGGACCCAGTACTTC. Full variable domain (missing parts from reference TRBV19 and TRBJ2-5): DGGITQSPKYLFRKEGQNVTLSCEQNLNHDAMYWYRQDPGQGLRLIYYSQIVNDFQKGDIAEGYSVSREKKESFPLTVTSAQKNPTAFYLCASRTGGTQYFGPGTRLLVL.

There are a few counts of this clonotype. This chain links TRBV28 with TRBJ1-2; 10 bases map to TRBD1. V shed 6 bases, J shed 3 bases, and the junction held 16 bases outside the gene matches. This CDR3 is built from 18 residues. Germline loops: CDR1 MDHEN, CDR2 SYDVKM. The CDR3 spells CASRGEGDRGGRYYGYTF. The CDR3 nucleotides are TGTGCCAGCAGAGGCGAAGGGGACAGGGGAGGCCGATACTATGGCTACACCTTC.

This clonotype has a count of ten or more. Written as DNA, the CDR3 is TGTGCCAGCGAAAAAAATATAAAGAACACTGAAGCTTTCTTT. Amino acid sequence: CASEKNIKNTEAFF. The V call is TRBV6-2 or TRBV6-3, the J call TRBJ1-1; D is unclear. Between the trimmed V and J ends, which lost 8 bases and 1 base, there was a span of 14 bases. There are 14 residues in the CDR3. Germline-derived CDR1 and CDR2 are MNHEY and SVGEGT.

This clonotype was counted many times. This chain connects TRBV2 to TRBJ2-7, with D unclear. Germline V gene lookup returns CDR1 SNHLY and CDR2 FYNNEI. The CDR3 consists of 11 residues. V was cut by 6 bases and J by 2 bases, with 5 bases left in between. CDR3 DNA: TGTGCCAGCAGGACCCCCTACGAGCAGTACTTC. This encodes CASRTPYEQYF.

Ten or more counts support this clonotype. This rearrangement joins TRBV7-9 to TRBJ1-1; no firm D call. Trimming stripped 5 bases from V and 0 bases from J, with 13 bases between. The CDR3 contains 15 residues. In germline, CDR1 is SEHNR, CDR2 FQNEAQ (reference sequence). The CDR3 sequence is CASSATSTLNTEAFF. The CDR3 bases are TGTGCCAGCAGCGCAACCAGCACTTTGAACACTGAAGCTTTCTTT. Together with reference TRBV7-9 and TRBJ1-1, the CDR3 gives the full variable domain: DTGVSQNPRHKITKRGQNVTFRCDPISEHNRLYWYRQTLGQGPEFLTYFQNEAQLEKSRLLSDRFSAERPKGSFSTLEIQRTEQGDSAMYLCASSATSTLNTEAFFGQGTRLTVV.

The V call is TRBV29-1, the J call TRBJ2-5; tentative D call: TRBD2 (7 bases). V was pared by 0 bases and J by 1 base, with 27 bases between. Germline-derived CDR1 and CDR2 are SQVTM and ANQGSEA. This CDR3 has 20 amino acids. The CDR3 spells CSVEDEGWSGGDIPQETQYF. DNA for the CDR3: TGCAGCGTTGAAGATGAAGGATGGTCTGGGGGGGACATTCCCCAAGAGACCCAGTACTTC.

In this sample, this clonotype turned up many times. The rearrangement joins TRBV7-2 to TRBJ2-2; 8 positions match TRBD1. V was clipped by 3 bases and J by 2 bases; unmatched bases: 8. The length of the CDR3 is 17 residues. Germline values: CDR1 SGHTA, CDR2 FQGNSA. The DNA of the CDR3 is TGTGCCAGCAGCTTTCCACGGACAGGGACTAACACCGGGGAGCTGTTTTTT. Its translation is CASSFPRTGTNTGELFF. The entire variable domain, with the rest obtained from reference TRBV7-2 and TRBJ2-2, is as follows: GAGVSQSPSNKVTEKGKDVELRCDPISGHTALYWYRQSLGQGLEFLIYFQGNSAPDKSGLPSDRFSAERTGGSVSTLTIQRTQQEDSAVYLCASSFPRTGTNTGELFFGEGSRLTVL.

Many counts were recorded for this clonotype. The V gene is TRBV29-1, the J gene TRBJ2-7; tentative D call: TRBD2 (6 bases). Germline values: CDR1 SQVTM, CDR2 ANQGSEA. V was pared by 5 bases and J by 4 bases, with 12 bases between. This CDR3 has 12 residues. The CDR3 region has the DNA TGCAGCGTTCTGGCGGGGCGGTACGAGCAGTACTTC. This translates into CSVLAGRYEQYF.

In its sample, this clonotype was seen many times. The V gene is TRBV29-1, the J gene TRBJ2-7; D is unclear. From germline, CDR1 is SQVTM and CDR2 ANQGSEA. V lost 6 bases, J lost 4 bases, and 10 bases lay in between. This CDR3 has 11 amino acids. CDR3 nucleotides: TGCAGCGTCCGTAGTGGATACGAGCAGTACTTC. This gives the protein CSVRSGYEQYF.

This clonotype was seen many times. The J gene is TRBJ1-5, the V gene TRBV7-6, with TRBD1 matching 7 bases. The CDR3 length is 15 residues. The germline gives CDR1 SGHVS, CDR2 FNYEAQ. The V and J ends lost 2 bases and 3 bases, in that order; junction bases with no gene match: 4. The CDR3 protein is CASSLMTGINQPQHF. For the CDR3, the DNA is TGTGCCAGCAGCTTAATGACAGGGATCAATCAGCCCCAGCATTTT.

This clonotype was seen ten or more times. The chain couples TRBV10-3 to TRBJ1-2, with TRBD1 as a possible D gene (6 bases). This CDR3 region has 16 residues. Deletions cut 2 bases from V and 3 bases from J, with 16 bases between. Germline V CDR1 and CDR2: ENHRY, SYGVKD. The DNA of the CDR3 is TGTGCCATCAGTGAGGGGACATTTGGGGGCGACTATGGCTACACCTTC. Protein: CAISEGTFGGDYGYTF.

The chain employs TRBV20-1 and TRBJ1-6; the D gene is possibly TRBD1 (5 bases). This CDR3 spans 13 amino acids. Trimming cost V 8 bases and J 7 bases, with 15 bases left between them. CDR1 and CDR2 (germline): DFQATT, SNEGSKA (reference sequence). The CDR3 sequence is CSYRTSGNSPLHF. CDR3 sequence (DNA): TGCAGTTACAGGACGAGTGGGAATTCACCCCTCCACTTT.

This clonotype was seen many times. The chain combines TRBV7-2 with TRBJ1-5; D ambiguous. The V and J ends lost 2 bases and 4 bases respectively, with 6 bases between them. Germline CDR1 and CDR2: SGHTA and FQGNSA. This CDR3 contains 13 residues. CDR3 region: CASSLWNNQPQHF. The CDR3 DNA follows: TGTGCCAGCAGCTTATGGAATAATCAGCCCCAGCATTTT.

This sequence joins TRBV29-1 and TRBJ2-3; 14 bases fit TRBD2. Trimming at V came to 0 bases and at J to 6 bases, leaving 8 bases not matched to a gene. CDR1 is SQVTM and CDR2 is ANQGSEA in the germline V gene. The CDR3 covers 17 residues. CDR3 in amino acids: CSVEDPWTSGGLDTQYF. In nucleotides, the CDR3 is TGCAGCGTTGAAGATCCTTGGACTAGCGGGGGGTTGGATACGCAGTATTTT.

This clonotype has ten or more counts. CDR3 residues: CSLHSSYNEQFF. The CDR3 nucleotides read TGCAGCTTACACAGCTCCTACAATGAGCAGTTCTTC. This chain connects TRBV29-1 to TRBJ2-1; D remains unclear. Germline CDR1 SQVTM, CDR2 ANQGSEA. The V and J ends lost 8 bases and 0 bases respectively, with 8 bases between them. This CDR3 contains 12 residues.

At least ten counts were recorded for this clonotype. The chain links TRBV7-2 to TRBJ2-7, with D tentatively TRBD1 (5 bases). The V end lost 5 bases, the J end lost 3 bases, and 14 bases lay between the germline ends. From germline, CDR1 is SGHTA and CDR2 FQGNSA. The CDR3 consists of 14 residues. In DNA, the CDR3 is TGTGCCAGCAGCCGCTTCAGGGAAAACTACGAGCAGTACTTC. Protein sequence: CASSRFRENYEQYF.

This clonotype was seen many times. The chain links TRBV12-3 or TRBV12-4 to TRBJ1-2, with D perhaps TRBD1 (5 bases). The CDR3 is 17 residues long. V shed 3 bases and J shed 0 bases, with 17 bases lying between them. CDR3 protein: CASSFNVGVIANYGYTF. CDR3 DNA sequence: TGTGCCAGCAGTTTCAACGTAGGGGTGATCGCTAACTATGGCTACACCTTC.

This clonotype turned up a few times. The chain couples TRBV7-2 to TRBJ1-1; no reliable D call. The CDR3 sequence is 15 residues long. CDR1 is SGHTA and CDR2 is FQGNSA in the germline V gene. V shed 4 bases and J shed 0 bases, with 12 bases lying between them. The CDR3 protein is CASSSRVGLNTEAFF. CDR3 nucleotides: TGTGCCAGCAGCTCAAGGGTGGGCCTGAACACTGAAGCTTTCTTT.

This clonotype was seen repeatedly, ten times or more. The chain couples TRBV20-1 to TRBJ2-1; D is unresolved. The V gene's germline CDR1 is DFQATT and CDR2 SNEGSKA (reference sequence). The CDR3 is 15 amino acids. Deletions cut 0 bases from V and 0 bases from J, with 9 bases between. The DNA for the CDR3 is TGCAGTGCTAGAGATCCAGCTAACTCCTACAATGAGCAGTTCTTC. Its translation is CSARDPANSYNEQFF.

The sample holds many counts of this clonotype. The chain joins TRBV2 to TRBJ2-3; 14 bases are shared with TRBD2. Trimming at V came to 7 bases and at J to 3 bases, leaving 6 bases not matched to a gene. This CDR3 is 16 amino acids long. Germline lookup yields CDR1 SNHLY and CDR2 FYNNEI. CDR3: CASKHRLAGGTDTQYF. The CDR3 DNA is TGTGCCAGCAAACATCGACTAGCGGGGGGGACAGATACGCAGTATTTT.

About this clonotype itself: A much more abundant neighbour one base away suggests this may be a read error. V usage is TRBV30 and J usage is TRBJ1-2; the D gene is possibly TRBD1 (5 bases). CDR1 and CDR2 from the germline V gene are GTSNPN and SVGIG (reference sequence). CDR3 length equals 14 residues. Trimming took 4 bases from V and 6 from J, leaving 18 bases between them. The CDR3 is CAWNPRGVEDGYTF. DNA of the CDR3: TGTGCCTGGAATCCACGGGGGGTCGAGGATGGCTACACCTTC.

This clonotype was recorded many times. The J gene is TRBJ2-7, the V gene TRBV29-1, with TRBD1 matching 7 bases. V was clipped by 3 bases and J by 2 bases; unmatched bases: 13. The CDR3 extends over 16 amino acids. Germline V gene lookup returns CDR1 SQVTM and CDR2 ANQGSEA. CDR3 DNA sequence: TGCAGCGTTGAGGCAAGACAGGGAGCAATCGCCTACGAGCAGTACTTC. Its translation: CSVEARQGAIAYEQYF.

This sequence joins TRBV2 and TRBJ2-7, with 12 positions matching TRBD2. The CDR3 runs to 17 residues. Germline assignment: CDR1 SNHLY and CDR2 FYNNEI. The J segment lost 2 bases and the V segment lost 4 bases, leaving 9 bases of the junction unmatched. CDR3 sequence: CASSVSPTSGGAYEQYF. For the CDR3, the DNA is TGTGCCAGCAGTGTGAGCCCGACTAGCGGGGGTGCCTACGAGCAGTACTTC.